This is a list of T cell receptor beta chains from one sample in a study of lymphopenia after photon versus proton radiotherapy. The method was immunoSEQ multiplex PCR; TCRdb's version includes in-frame clones alone and lacks a portion of them. The repertoire holds tens of thousands of clones, with over 70% as singletons. Material: peripheral blood, obtained from a patient treated with proton-based radiotherapy. These receptor sequences come from a man between 60 and 75 years old with pancreatic cancer. Both conserved end residues are part of each CDR3. A D gene is named only where the DNA matches it firmly. Some rows mark clone size as missing; the rest say once, few, many or name a class of expanded clone.

J: TRBJ2-7; size: NA; D: TRBD2; length: 13; V: TRBV6-1; CDR3: CATGLAGTYEQYF; DNA: TGTGCCACAGGACTAGCGGGCACTTACGAGCAGTACTTC
J: TRBJ2-3; size: NA; D: NA; length: 13; V: TRBV19; CDR3: CASSIGGTDTQYF; DNA: TGTGCCAGTAGTATTGGGGGAACAGATACGCAGTATTTT
J: TRBJ2-2; size: NA; D: NA; length: 16; V: TRBV27; CDR3: CASSHQPVVGSGELFF; DNA: TGTGCCAGCAGCCATCAACCGGTGGTGGGATCCGGGGAGCTGTTTTTT
J: TRBJ2-7; size: NA; D: TRBD2; length: 15; V: TRBV7-9; CDR3: CASSPGLASAYEQYF; DNA: TGTGCCAGCAGCCCGGGACTAGCGTCTGCCTACGAGCAGTACTTC
J: TRBJ1-1; size: NA; D: NA; length: 14; V: TRBV6-1; CDR3: CASTIESMNTEAFF; DNA: TGTGCCAGCACAATCGAGTCCATGAACACTGAAGCTTTCTTT
J: TRBJ2-7; size: once; D: NA; length: 12; V: TRBV6-1; CDR3: CASGRGNYEQYF; DNA: TGTGCCAGTGGACGGGGCAACTACGAGCAGTACTTC
J: TRBJ2-3; size: once; D: NA; length: 15; V: TRBV28; CDR3: CASSPGRRPTDTQYF; DNA: TGTGCCAGCAGCCCGGGGCGGAGGCCCACAGATACGCAGTATTTT
J: TRBJ1-4; size: NA; D: NA; length: 14; V: TRBV5-5; CDR3: CASSLSGGTEKLFF; DNA: TGTGCCAGCAGCTTGAGTGGAGGTACGGAAAAACTGTTTTTT
J: TRBJ1-5; size: NA; D: NA; length: 14; V: TRBV19; CDR3: CASSIGGSNQPQHF; DNA: TGTGCCAGTAGTATTGGTGGAAGCAATCAGCCCCAGCATTTT
J: TRBJ1-3; size: NA; D: NA; length: 12; V: TRBV19; CDR3: CASSIHGNTIYF; DNA: TGTGCCAGTAGTATCCACGGAAACACCATATATTTT
J: TRBJ2-1; size: NA; D: NA; length: 12; V: TRBV6-4; CDR3: CASSDLYNEQFF; DNA: TGTGCCAGCAGTGACCTCTACAATGAGCAGTTCTTC
J: TRBJ1-1; size: NA; D: NA; length: 15; V: TRBV6-5; CDR3: CASSPWTAIGYEAFF; DNA: TGTGCCAGCAGCCCATGGACAGCTATTGGCTATGAAGCTTTCTTT
J: TRBJ1-5; size: few; D: NA; length: 15; V: TRBV6-5; CDR3: CASREGRLTNQPQHF; DNA: TGTGCCAGCAGGGAGGGGCGACTGACTAATCAGCCCCAGCATTTT
J: TRBJ2-1; size: NA; D: TRBD2; length: 17; V: TRBV4-2; CDR3: CASSQVPSSGRAIEQFF; DNA: TGTGCCAGCAGCCAAGTTCCCTCTAGCGGGAGGGCCATTGAGCAGTTCTTC
J: TRBJ2-7; size: NA; D: NA; length: 14; V: TRBV28; CDR3: CASSAGPSYYEQYF; DNA: TGTGCCAGCAGCGCCGGACCGAGCTACTACGAGCAGTACTTC
J: TRBJ2-1; size: once; D: NA; length: 15; V: TRBV14; CDR3: CASSHGLANYNEQFF; DNA: TGTGCCAGCAGCCATGGGCTAGCGAACTACAATGAGCAGTTCTTC
J: TRBJ1-2; size: once; D: NA; length: 14; V: TRBV2; CDR3: CATPPRTAIYGYTF; DNA: TGTGCCACCCCCCCGCGAACAGCCATCTATGGCTACACCTTC
J: TRBJ1-4; size: NA; D: TRBD1; length: 13; V: TRBV27; CDR3: CASSSIQGGELFF; DNA: TGTGCCAGCAGTTCGATACAGGGGGGGGAACTGTTTTTT
J: TRBJ2-2; size: NA; D: NA; length: 16; V: TRBV9; CDR3: CASSVSLGLRTGELFF; DNA: TGTGCCAGCAGCGTAAGCCTGGGACTGAGGACAGGGGAGCTGTTTTTT
J: TRBJ1-5; size: NA; D: NA; length: 13; V: TRBV7-6; CDR3: CASSFGRGQPQHF; DNA: TGTGCCAGCAGCTTCGGGCGGGGTCAGCCCCAGCATTTT
J: TRBJ2-1; size: NA; D: TRBD2; length: 13; V: TRBV5-1; CDR3: CASGGLAANEQFF; DNA: TGCGCCAGCGGGGGACTAGCTGCCAATGAGCAGTTCTTC
J: TRBJ1-6; size: NA; D: NA; length: 17; V: TRBV4-1; CDR3: CASSPIPGLRSNSPLHF; DNA: TGCGCCAGCAGCCCCATCCCGGGACTTAGATCTAATTCACCCCTCCACTTT
J: TRBJ2-7; size: NA; D: TRBD1; length: 12; V: TRBV19; CDR3: CASRQGSYEQYF; DNA: TGTGCCAGCAGACAGGGGTCCTACGAGCAGTACTTC
J: TRBJ1-5; size: NA; D: NA; length: 15; V: TRBV7-2; CDR3: CASSPQRGVGQPQHF; DNA: TGTGCCAGCAGCCCCCAACGGGGGGTAGGTCAGCCCCAGCATTTT
J: TRBJ2-1; size: NA; D: NA; length: 16; V: TRBV4-3; CDR3: CASSQDVLSEYDEQFF; DNA: TGCGCCAGCAGCCAAGATGTCCTCAGCGAATACGATGAGCAGTTCTTC
J: TRBJ1-2; size: NA; D: TRBD1; length: 15; V: TRBV25-1; CDR3: CASSARQGASASYTF; DNA: TGTGCCAGCAGTGCTCGACAGGGGGCCTCCGCGAGCTACACCTTC
J: TRBJ1-5; size: NA; D: TRBD1; length: 14; V: TRBV7-6; CDR3: CASSSQGATQPQHF; DNA: TGTGCCAGCAGCTCCCAGGGGGCTACTCAGCCCCAGCATTTT
J: TRBJ2-3; size: NA; D: NA; length: 13; V: TRBV7-6; CDR3: CASSLQTPDTQYF; DNA: TGTGCCAGCAGCTTACAGACCCCAGATACGCAGTATTTT
J: TRBJ1-2; size: NA; D: NA; length: 13; V: TRBV28; CDR3: CASSPTPGYGYTF; DNA: TGTGCCAGCAGCCCGACCCCGGGCTATGGCTACACCTTC
J: TRBJ2-1; size: NA; D: NA; length: 12; V: TRBV28; CDR3: CASRATYTEQFF; DNA: TGTGCCAGCAGAGCGACCTACACGGAGCAGTTCTTC
J: TRBJ2-1; size: once; D: NA; length: 14; V: TRBV19; CDR3: CASNRGEPYNEQFF; DNA: TGTGCCAGTAATAGGGGCGAACCGTACAATGAGCAGTTCTTC
J: TRBJ2-2; size: NA; D: NA; length: 14; V: TRBV6-5; CDR3: CASSYSSLIGELFF; DNA: TGTGCCAGCAGTTACAGTTCCCTGATCGGGGAGCTGTTTTTT
J: TRBJ2-5; size: once; D: NA; length: 12; V: TRBV11-2; CDR3: CASSFYRETQYF; DNA: TGTGCCAGCAGCTTTTACCGTGAGACCCAGTACTTC
J: TRBJ1-1; size: NA; D: NA; length: 14; V: TRBV18; CDR3: CASSLRGMNTEAFF; DNA: TGTGCCAGCTCACTCAGGGGAATGAACACTGAAGCTTTCTTT
J: TRBJ1-5; size: NA; D: NA; length: 13; V: TRBV19; CDR3: CASSGIKGQPQHF; DNA: TGTGCCAGTAGTGGAATAAAAGGTCAGCCCCAGCATTTT
J: TRBJ2-3; size: NA; D: NA; length: 16; V: TRBV27; CDR3: CASSLSGVSRADTQYF; DNA: TGTGCCAGCAGTTTATCGGGGGTATCCCGCGCAGATACGCAGTATTTT
J: TRBJ2-1; size: NA; D: TRBD2; length: 16; V: TRBV4-3; CDR3: CASSQGLTSGYNEQFF; DNA: TGCGCCAGCAGCCAAGGCCTGACTAGCGGTTACAATGAGCAGTTCTTC
J: TRBJ1-2; size: once; D: NA; length: 15; V: TRBV5-1; CDR3: CASRGQPGRNYGYTF; DNA: TGCGCATCGCGGGGGCAGCCAGGACGTAACTATGGCTACACCTTC
J: TRBJ2-1; size: NA; D: NA; length: 15; V: TRBV7-9; CDR3: CASSHSRQPYNEQFF; DNA: TGTGCCAGCAGCCATTCAAGGCAGCCCTACAATGAGCAGTTCTTC
J: TRBJ1-2; size: NA; D: NA; length: 14; V: TRBV21-1; CDR3: CASSGGTGGYGYTF; DNA: TGTGCCAGCAGCGGGGGGACAGGGGGCTATGGCTACACCTTC
J: TRBJ1-1; size: NA; D: NA; length: 15; V: TRBV30; CDR3: CACSHAWPMNTEAFF; DNA: TGTGCCTGCAGTCATGCCTGGCCCATGAACACTGAAGCTTTCTTT
J: TRBJ2-7; size: NA; D: TRBD2; length: 15; V: TRBV28; CDR3: CASSLGTSGAGLRDF; DNA: TGTGCCAGCAGTTTAGGGACTAGCGGGGCGGGGTTAAGGGACTTC
J: TRBJ2-2; size: NA; D: NA; length: 16; V: TRBV7-3; CDR3: CASSRHTSPNTGELFF; DNA: TGTGCCAGCAGCCGCCACACCAGCCCGAACACCGGGGAGCTGTTTTTT
J: TRBJ1-1; size: NA; D: NA; length: 14; V: TRBV10-1; CDR3: CASSEYRPGTEAFF; DNA: TGCGCCAGCAGTGAATACCGCCCGGGCACTGAAGCTTTCTTT
J: TRBJ1-1; size: NA; D: NA; length: 11; V: TRBV30; CDR3: CAWGGGFEAFF; DNA: TGTGCCTGGGGAGGGGGGTTTGAAGCTTTCTTT
J: TRBJ1-1; size: NA; D: NA; length: 13; V: TRBV6-5; CDR3: CASSSRPNTEAFF; DNA: TGTGCCAGCAGTTCCAGGCCTAACACTGAAGCTTTCTTT
J: TRBJ1-1; size: few; D: NA; length: 12; V: TRBV7-8; CDR3: CASSLIRGEAFF; DNA: TGTGCCAGCAGCTTAATCCGGGGTGAAGCTTTCTTT
J: TRBJ2-3; size: NA; D: TRBD2; length: 15; V: TRBV5-4; CDR3: CASSLELAATDTQYF; DNA: TGTGCCAGCAGCTTGGAACTAGCGGCGACAGATACGCAGTATTTT
J: TRBJ1-3; size: few; D: TRBD1; length: 13; V: TRBV4-2; CDR3: CAAGQGSGNTIYF; DNA: TGTGCGGCGGGACAGGGCTCTGGAAACACCATATATTTT
J: TRBJ1-5; size: NA; D: NA; length: 13; V: TRBV28; CDR3: CASSSLWNQPQHF; DNA: TGTGCCAGCAGTTCCCTCTGGAATCAGCCCCAGCATTTT
J: TRBJ2-2; size: NA; D: NA; length: 13; V: TRBV7-3; CDR3: CASSFGGTGELFF; DNA: TGTGCCAGCAGCTTCGGAGGCACCGGGGAGCTGTTTTTT
J: TRBJ2-3; size: few; D: TRBD2; length: 16; V: TRBV7-9; CDR3: CASSLGEGGSTDTQYF; DNA: TGTGCCAGCAGCTTAGGTGAGGGCGGGAGTACAGATACGCAGTATTTT
J: TRBJ2-1; size: once; D: NA; length: 15; V: TRBV7-9; CDR3: CASSVEGGAYNEQFF; DNA: TGTGCCAGCAGCGTCGAAGGGGGAGCCTACAATGAGCAGTTCTTC
J: TRBJ1-5; size: NA; D: TRBD1; length: 13; V: TRBV29-1; CDR3: CSWGQGAGQPQHF; DNA: TGCAGCTGGGGACAGGGGGCAGGTCAGCCCCAGCATTTT
J: TRBJ2-5; size: NA; D: TRBD2; length: 16; V: TRBV23-1; CDR3: CASSHPTSGRVETQYF; DNA: TGCGCCAGCAGTCACCCTACTAGCGGGAGGGTAGAGACCCAGTACTTC